Presented here are 15 T cell receptor beta chains from one specimen sequenced in a study of blood T cell repertoires in COVID-19. Produced via immunoSEQ multiplex PCR; TCRdb's table is partial and in-frame only. Of roughly 50,000 clones in the sample, more than 60% were seen once. The sample taken for sequencing was peripheral blood. The origin of the receptors is a human donor with active or convalescent COVID-19. The donor label of this sample is uncertain.

The chain couples TRBV30 to TRBJ2-1, with 7 bases identical to TRBD1. Germline CDR1 is GTSNPN and CDR2 is SVGIG (reference sequence). V lost 2 bases and J lost 2; bases outside the gene matches: 0. The CDR3 consists of 13 residues. The CDR3 region has the DNA TGTGCCTGGAGTAGGGGGCCCTACAATGAGCAGTTCTTC. Protein sequence: CAWSRGPYNEQFF.

V and J are TRBV5-1 and TRBJ1-2; D unresolved. From germline, CDR1 is SGHRS and CDR2 YFSETQ. The CDR3 is made up of 17 amino acids. Deletions cut 0 bases from V and 8 bases from J, with 23 bases between. CDR3 nucleotides: TGCGCCAGCAGCTTGGACCCGTCTCGAGGCTCCCATACAGGCTACACCTTC. Encoded protein: CASSLDPSRGSHTGYTF.

This sequence joins TRBV27 and TRBJ2-2; D is unclear. The CDR3 is 15 residues long. Trimming took off 2 bases at V and 0 bases at J, with 7 bases between the two ends. In germline, CDR1 is MNHEY, CDR2 SMNVEV (reference sequence). The CDR3 coding sequence is TGTGCCAGCAGTTTAAGAAACTCGAACACCGGGGAGCTGTTTTTT. It encodes CASSLRNSNTGELFF.

This rearrangement joins TRBV3-1 (or the pseudogene TRBV3-2) to TRBJ2-1; 10 bases map to TRBD2. The CDR3 has 14 amino acids. Germline CDR1 reads LGHDT; CDR2 reads YNNKEL (reference sequence). Trimming took 6 bases from V and 8 from J; bases not matched to a gene: 7. The CDR3 is CASRQREGQHEQFF. CDR3 DNA sequence: TGTGCCAGCAGGCAGCGGGAGGGCCAGCATGAGCAGTTCTTC.

The J gene is TRBJ1-1, the V gene TRBV6-1; TRBD1 is a possible D gene (6 bases). The CDR3 is 16 amino acids. Trimming stripped 0 bases from V and 1 base from J, with 12 bases between. CDR1 is MNHNS and CDR2 is SASEGT in the germline V gene. DNA for the CDR3: TGTGCCAGCAGTGAAGCGATGGGGGCCGCGAACACTGAAGCTTTCTTT. It translates to CASSEAMGAANTEAFF.

V usage is TRBV30 and J usage is TRBJ2-3; 9 bases align to TRBD1. The V gene's germline CDR1 is GTSNPN and CDR2 SVGIG (reference sequence). The CDR3 has 14 residues. V shed 0 bases and J 4 bases; nucleotides not matched to a gene: 2. CDR3 nucleotide sequence: TGTGCCTGGAGTGTAGGGACAGGGTCAGATACGCAGTATTTT. Translation: CAWSVGTGSDTQYF.

At least ten counts were recorded for this clone. The rearrangement links TRBV7-9 to TRBJ1-5; D is unclear. Trimming removed 6 bases at V and 2 bases at J, with 17 bases between. CDR1 is SEHNR, CDR2 FQNEAQ, per germline (reference sequence). The CDR3 sequence is 16 residues long. The CDR3 sequence: CASSPTDTGGNQPQHF. CDR3 coding DNA: TGTGCCAGCAGTCCTACCGACACCGGCGGCAATCAGCCCCAGCATTTT.

The rearrangement joins TRBV6-5 to TRBJ2-1, with 12 bases identical to TRBD1. With V trimmed by 6 bases and J by 10 bases, 10 bases remained unmatched. Germline-derived CDR1 and CDR2 are MNHEY and SVGAGI. The CDR3 is 15 amino acids. This CDR3 is CASRRTGTGGREQFF. The DNA of the CDR3 is TGTGCCAGCAGGAGGACCGGGACAGGGGGCAGAGAGCAGTTCTTC.

The chain recombines TRBV18 with TRBJ2-1; 13 bases align to TRBD2. The CDR3 contains 17 residues. J lost 2 bases, V lost 4 bases, and 5 bases had no gene match. The germline gives CDR1 KGHSH, CDR2 LQKENI. CDR3 sequence: CASSRTSGRTTYNEQFF. In DNA form, the CDR3 reads TGTGCCAGCTCACGGACTAGCGGGAGAACGACCTACAATGAGCAGTTCTTC.

The chain carries TRBV11-3 and TRBJ1-4; no clear D. Deletions cut 5 bases from V and 0 bases from J, with 7 bases between. Per the germline V gene, CDR1 is SGHNT and CDR2 is YENEEA. This CDR3 contains 14 residues. The CDR3 DNA follows: TGTGCCAGCAGCGAGCAGGCAACTAATGAAAAACTGTTTTTT. It encodes CASSEQATNEKLFF.

The J gene is TRBJ2-3, the V gene TRBV29-1; 11 bases fit TRBD1. The CDR3 length is 15 residues. Germline V gene sequence: CDR1 SQVTM, CDR2 ANQGSEA. V gave up 5 bases and J gave up 3 bases; unmatched junction bases: 7. The CDR3 reads CSVPGQGVGTDTQYF. The DNA of the CDR3 is TGCAGCGTTCCGGGACAGGGGGTCGGGACAGATACGCAGTATTTT.

This clone was detected once. The rearrangement links TRBV11-3 to TRBJ2-2; TRBD1 matches at 8 bases. The CDR3 loop spans 14 amino acids. V gave up 1 base and J gave up 8 bases; unmatched junction bases: 3. Germline CDR1 and CDR2: SGHNT and YENEEA. CDR3 amino acids: CASSLGQGFGELFF. CDR3 sequence (DNA): TGTGCCAGCAGCTTAGGACAGGGGTTTGGGGAGCTGTTTTTT.

This clone was counted at least ten times. The chain recombines TRBV25-1 with TRBJ2-7; D possibly corresponds to TRBD2 (6 bases). The CDR3 runs 14 residues. Trimming shortened V by 5 bases and J by 2 bases, and 13 bases separated the two germline ends. Germline V gives CDR1 MGHDK, CDR2 SYGVNS. CDR3 sequence (DNA): TGTGCCAGCAGTTCGGCGGGAATCGCCTACGAGCAGTACTTC. Encoded protein: CASSSAGIAYEQYF.

V gene TRBV7-9 combines with J gene TRBJ2-5; 9 nucleotides match TRBD2. With 3 bases clipped from V and 1 base from J, the junction kept 3 bases outside the gene matches. Looked up from germline, CDR1 is SEHNR and CDR2 is FQNEAQ (reference sequence). The CDR3 totals 15 residues. CDR3 sequence (DNA): TGTGCCAGCAGCTTCCTAGCGGGGATCCAAGAGACCCAGTACTTC. It encodes CASSFLAGIQETQYF.

The chain joins TRBV5-1 to TRBJ2-5; D perhaps matches TRBD1 (6 bases). This CDR3 region has 15 residues. The V end lost 4 bases, the J end lost 1 base, and 14 bases lay between the germline ends. CDR1 and CDR2 (germline): SGHRS, YFSETQ. The DNA of the CDR3 is TGCGCCAGCAGCATCCAGGGGCTGGGCCAAGAGACCCAGTACTTC. Translation gives CASSIQGLGQETQYF.